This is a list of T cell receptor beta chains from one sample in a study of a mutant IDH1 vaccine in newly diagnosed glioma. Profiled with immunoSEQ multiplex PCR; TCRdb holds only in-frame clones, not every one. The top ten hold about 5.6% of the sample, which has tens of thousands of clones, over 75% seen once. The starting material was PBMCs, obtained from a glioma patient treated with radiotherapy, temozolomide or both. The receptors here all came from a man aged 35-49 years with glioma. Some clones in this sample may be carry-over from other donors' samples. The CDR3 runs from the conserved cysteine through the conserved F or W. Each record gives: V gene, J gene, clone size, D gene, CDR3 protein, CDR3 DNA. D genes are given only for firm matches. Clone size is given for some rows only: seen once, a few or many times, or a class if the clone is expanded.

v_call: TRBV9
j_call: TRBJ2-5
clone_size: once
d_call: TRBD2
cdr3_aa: CASSVGGTSGETQYF
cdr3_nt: TGTGCCAGCAGCGTAGGCGGGACTAGCGGGGAGACCCAGTACTTC

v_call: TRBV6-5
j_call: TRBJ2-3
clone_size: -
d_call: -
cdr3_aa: CASSYGFGGDTQYF
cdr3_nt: TGTGCCAGCAGTTACGGATTCGGCGGGGATACGCAGTATTTT

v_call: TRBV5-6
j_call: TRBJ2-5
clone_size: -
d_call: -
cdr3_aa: CASSFGSGRTQYF
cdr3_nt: TGTGCCAGCAGCTTCGGGTCGGGACGGACCCAGTACTTC

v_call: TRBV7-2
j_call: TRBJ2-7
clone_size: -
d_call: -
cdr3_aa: CASSLGGAGYEQYF
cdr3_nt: TGTGCCAGCAGCTTAGGGGGGGCGGGGTACGAGCAGTACTTC

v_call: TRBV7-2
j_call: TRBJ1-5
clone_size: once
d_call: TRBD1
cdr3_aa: CASSPTGRGNQPQHF
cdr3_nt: TGTGCCAGCAGCCCGACAGGGAGAGGCAATCAGCCCCAGCATTTT

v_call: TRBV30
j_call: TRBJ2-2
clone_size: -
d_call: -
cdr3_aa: CAWRRGWAGELFF
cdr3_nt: TGTGCCTGGAGAAGAGGGTGGGCCGGGGAGCTGTTTTTT

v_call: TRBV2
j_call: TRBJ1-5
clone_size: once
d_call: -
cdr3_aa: CASSVQGFSNQPQHF
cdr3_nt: TGTGCCAGCAGCGTACAGGGTTTTAGCAATCAGCCCCAGCATTTT

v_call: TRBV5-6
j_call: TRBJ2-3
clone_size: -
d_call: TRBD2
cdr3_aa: CASSLGLASDTQYF
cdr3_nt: TGTGCCAGCAGCTTGGGACTAGCCTCGGATACGCAGTATTTT

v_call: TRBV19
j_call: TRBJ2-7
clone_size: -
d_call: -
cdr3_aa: CASSILGGPSYEQYF
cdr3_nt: TGTGCCAGTAGTATCCTTGGAGGGCCCTCCTACGAGCAGTACTTC

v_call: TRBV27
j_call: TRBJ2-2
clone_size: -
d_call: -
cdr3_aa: CASRWLGPGELFF
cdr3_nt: TGTGCCAGCAGGTGGTTGGGGCCCGGGGAGCTGTTTTTT

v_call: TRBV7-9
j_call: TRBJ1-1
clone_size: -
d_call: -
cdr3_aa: CASSLAVSLEAFF
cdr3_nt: TGTGCCAGCAGCTTAGCAGTTTCTCTAGAAGCTTTCTTT

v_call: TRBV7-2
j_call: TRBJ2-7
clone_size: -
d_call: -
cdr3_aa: CASSSRQTSYEQYF
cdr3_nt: TGTGCCAGCAGCTCGCGACAGACTTCCTACGAGCAGTACTTC

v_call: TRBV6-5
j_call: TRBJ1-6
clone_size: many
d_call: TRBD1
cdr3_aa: CASSLGQDTSPLHF
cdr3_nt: TGTGCCAGCAGTTTGGGACAGGACACTTCACCCCTCCACTTT

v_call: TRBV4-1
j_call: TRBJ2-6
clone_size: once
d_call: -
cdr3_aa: CASSQDPGPPGANVLTF
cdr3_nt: TGCGCCAGCAGCCAAGATCCAGGTCCCCCTGGGGCCAACGTCCTGACTTTC

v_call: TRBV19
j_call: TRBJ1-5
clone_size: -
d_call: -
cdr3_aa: CASSTLGNQPQHF
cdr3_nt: TGTGCCAGTAGTACCTTAGGCAATCAGCCCCAGCATTTT

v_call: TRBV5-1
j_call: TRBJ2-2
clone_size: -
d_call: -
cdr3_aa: CASSLNTGELFF
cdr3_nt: TGCGCCAGCAGCTTGAACACCGGGGAGCTGTTTTTT

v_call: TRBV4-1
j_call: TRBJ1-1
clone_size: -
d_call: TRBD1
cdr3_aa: CASSPGQGYTEAFF
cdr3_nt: TGCGCCAGCAGCCCAGGACAGGGTTACACTGAAGCTTTCTTT

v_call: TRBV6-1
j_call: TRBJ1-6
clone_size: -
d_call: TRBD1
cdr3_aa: CASSEVDRGFGGPLHF
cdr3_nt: TGTGCCAGCAGTGAAGTTGACAGGGGGTTCGGAGGACCCCTCCACTTT

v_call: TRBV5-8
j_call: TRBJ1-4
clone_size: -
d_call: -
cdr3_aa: CASSLSDVFRGLFF
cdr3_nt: TGTGCCAGCAGCTTGTCGGACGTTTTCAGGGGACTGTTTTTT

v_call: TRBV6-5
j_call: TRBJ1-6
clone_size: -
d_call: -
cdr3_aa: CASSTRQGAHSPLHF
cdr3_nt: TGTGCCAGCAGTACCCGACAAGGGGCTCATTCACCCCTCCACTTT

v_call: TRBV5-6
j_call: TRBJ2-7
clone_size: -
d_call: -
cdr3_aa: CASSLRQGAGEQYF
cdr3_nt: TGTGCCAGCAGCCTCAGGCAGGGTGCGGGAGAGCAGTACTTC

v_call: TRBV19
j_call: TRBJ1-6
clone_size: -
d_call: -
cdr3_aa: CASSLPSSPLHF
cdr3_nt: TGTGCCAGTAGTTTGCCTAGCTCACCCCTCCACTTT

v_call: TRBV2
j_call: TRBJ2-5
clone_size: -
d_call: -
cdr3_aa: CASSELGGGETQYF
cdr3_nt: TGTGCCAGCAGTGAATTGGGGGGCGGAGAGACCCAGTACTTC

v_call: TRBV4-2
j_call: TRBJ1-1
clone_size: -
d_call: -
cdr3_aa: CASSQDREYTEAFF
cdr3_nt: TGTGCCAGCAGCCAAGATCGGGAGTACACTGAAGCTTTCTTT

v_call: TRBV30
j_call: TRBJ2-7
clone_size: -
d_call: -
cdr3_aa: CAWSSIPYEQYF
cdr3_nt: TGTGCCTGGAGTTCTATACCCTACGAGCAGTACTTC

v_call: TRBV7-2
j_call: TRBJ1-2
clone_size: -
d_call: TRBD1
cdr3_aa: CASSFYLTGGDGYTF
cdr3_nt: TGTGCCAGCAGCTTCTACCTTACAGGGGGGGATGGCTACACCTTC

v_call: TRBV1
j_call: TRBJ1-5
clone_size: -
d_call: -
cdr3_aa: CTSSHAPGPLISQPQHF
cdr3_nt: TGCACCAGCAGCCATGCCCCCGGACCCCTTATCAGTCAGCCCCAGCATTTT

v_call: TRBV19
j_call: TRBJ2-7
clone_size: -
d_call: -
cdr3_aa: CASSIGPRDHEQYF
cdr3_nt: TGTGCCAGTAGTATCGGTCCACGGGACCACGAGCAGTACTTC

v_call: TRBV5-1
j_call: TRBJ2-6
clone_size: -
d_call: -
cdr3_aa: CASSRTRSSGANVLTF
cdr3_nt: TGCGCCAGCAGCCGCACACGTAGCTCTGGGGCCAACGTCCTGACTTTC

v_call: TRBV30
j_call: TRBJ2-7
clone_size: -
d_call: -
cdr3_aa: CAWGLYEQYF
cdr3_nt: TGTGCCTGGGGCCTCTACGAGCAGTACTTC

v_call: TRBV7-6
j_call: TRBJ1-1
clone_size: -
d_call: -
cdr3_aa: CASSLGTNTEAFF
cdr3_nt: TGTGCCAGCAGCTTAGGGACTAACACTGAAGCTTTCTTT

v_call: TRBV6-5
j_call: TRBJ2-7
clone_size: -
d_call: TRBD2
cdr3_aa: CASSYVLAGGYTEQYF
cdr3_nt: TGTGCCAGCAGTTACGTTCTAGCGGGGGGGTATACCGAGCAGTACTTC

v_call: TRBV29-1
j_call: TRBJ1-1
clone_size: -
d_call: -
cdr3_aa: CSVESPEAFF
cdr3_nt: TGCAGCGTTGAAAGCCCTGAAGCTTTCTTT

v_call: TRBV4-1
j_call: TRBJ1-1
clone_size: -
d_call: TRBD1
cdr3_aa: CASSQEGGETGLFEAFF
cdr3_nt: TGCGCCAGCAGCCAAGAAGGGGGGGAGACAGGGCTTTTTGAAGCTTTCTTT

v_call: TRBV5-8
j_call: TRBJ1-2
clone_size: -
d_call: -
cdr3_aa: CASSGHQSYTF
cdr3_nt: TGTGCCAGTTCCGGGCACCAGAGCTACACCTTC

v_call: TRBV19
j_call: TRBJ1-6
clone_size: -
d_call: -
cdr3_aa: CASSIGRNNSPLHF
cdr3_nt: TGTGCCAGTAGTATTGGGCGGAATAATTCACCCCTCCACTTT

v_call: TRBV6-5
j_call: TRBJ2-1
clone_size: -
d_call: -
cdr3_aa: CASSTTGIGEQFF
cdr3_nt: TGTGCCAGCAGTACGACTGGGATCGGTGAGCAGTTCTTC

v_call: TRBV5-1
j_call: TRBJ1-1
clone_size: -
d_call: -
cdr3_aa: CASSLQGQTEAFF
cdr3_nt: TGCGCCAGCAGCTTGCAGGGGCAAACTGAAGCTTTCTTT

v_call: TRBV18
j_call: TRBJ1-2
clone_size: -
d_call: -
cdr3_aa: CASSPDGLYGYTF
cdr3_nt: TGTGCCAGCTCCCCGGACGGACTCTATGGCTACACCTTC

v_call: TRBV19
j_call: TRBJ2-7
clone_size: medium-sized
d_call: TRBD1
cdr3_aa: CASSRSGTGSYEQYF
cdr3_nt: TGTGCCAGTAGTAGGTCCGGGACAGGATCCTACGAGCAGTACTTC

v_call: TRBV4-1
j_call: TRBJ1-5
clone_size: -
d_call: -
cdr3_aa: CASSQDAGDGRPQHF
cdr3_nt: TGCGCCAGCAGCCAAGATGCGGGGGACGGGCGGCCCCAGCATTTT

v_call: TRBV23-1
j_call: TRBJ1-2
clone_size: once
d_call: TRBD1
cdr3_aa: CASSQLLVRGMWRYTF
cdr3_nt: TGCGCCAGCAGTCAATTATTGGTCAGGGGGATGTGGCGCTACACCTTC

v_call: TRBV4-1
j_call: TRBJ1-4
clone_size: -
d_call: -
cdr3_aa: CASSQPVAGLSFNEKLFF
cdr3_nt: TGCGCCAGCAGCCAACCAGTAGCAGGGCTATCCTTTAATGAAAAACTGTTTTTT

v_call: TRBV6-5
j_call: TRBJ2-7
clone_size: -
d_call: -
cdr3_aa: CASSYRQGRYEQYF
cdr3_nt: TGTGCCAGCAGTTACCGTCAGGGGAGGTACGAGCAGTACTTC

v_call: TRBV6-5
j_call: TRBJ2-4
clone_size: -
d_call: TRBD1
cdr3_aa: CASSGQGYGIQYF
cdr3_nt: TGTGCCAGCTCGGGACAGGGGTATGGCATTCAGTACTTC

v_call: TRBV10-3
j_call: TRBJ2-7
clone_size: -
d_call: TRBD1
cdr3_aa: CAISGTGGDEQYF
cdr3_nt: TGTGCCATCTCCGGGACAGGGGGCGACGAGCAGTACTTC

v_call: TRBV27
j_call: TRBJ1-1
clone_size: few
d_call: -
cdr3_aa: CASSPLGGVNTEAFF
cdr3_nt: TGTGCCAGCAGTCCTCTAGGAGGAGTGAACACTGAAGCTTTCTTT

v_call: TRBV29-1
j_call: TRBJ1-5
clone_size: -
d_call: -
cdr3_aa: CSVGTSSNQPQHF
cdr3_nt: TGCAGCGTGGGGACGTCTAGCAATCAGCCCCAGCATTTT

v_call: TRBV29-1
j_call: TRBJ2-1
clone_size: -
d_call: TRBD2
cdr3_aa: CSVSVGLAGNQQFF
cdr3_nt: TGCAGCGTTTCGGTGGGACTAGCGGGGAACCAGCAGTTCTTC

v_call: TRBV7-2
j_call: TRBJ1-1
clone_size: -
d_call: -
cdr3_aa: CASSRRQAINTEAFF
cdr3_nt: TGTGCCAGCAGTCGAAGACAGGCGATTAACACTGAAGCTTTCTTT

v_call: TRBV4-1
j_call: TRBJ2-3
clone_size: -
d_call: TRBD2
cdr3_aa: CASSQDGGDRPSTDTQYF
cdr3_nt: TGCGCCAGCAGCCAAGATGGGGGGGACCGACCTAGCACAGATACGCAGTATTTT

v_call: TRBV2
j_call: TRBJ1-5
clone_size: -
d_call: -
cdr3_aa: CASSRGGGNQPQHF
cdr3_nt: TGTGCCAGCAGCCGGGGTGGGGGCAATCAGCCCCAGCATTTT

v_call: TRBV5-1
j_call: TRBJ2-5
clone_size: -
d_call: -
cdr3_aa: CASSLDPGTETQYF
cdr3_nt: TGCGCCAGCAGCTTGGACCCAGGGACAGAGACCCAGTACTTC

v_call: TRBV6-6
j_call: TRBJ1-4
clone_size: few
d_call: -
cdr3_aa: CASSQAGGPTNEKLFF
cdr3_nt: TGTGCCAGCAGCCAGGCGGGGGGCCCCACTAATGAAAAACTGTTTTTT

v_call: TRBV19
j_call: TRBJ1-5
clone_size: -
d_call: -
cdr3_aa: CASSILGNQPQHF
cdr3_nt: TGTGCCAGTAGTATTCTGGGGAATCAGCCCCAGCATTTT

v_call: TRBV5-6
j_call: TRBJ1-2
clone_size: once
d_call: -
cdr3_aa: CASSPAGIYGYTF
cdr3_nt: TGTGCCAGCAGCCCCGCAGGGATCTATGGCTACACCTTC

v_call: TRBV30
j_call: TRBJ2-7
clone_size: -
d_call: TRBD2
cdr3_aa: CRTGGAIDEQYF
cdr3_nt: TGCAGAACCGGGGGGGCTATAGACGAGCAGTACTTC

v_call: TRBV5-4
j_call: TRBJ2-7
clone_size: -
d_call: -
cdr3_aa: CASSSRGTTYEQYF
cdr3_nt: TGTGCCAGCAGCTCTCGGGGGACGACCTACGAGCAGTACTTC

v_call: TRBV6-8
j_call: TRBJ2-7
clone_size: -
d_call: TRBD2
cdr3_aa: CASRPPAGVGYEQYF
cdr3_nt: TGTGCCAGCAGGCCACCGGCGGGGGTCGGGTACGAGCAGTACTTC